The rows below give T cell receptor beta chains drawn from one sample of a study of cytomegalovirus exposure and HLA in healthy donors. The repertoire was sequenced with immunoSEQ multiplex PCR; TCRdb's copy has only in-frame clones and lacks some. The sample carries around 300,000 clones, roughly 88% recorded once. The sample consisted of PBMCs. The origin of the receptors is a woman between 18 and 29 years old in good health and CMV-seronegative. Both conserved end residues are part of each CDR3. Fields, in order: CDR3 protein, CDR3 DNA, J gene, V gene, clone size, D gene. The D gene is left open where the match is weak. Size is stated for part of the rows, as once, few or many counts, or as a class when the clone is expanded.

cdr3_aa: CASSVGGSSYEQYF
cdr3_nt: TGCGCCAGCAGCGTGGGCGGGAGCTCCTACGAGCAGTACTTC
j_call: TRBJ2-7
v_call: TRBV5-1
clone_size: once
d_call: TRBD2

cdr3_aa: CASSSSWLAGYEQYF
cdr3_nt: TGTGCCAGCAGTTCCTCGTGGCTAGCGGGCTACGAGCAGTACTTC
j_call: TRBJ2-7
v_call: TRBV6-5
clone_size: once
d_call: TRBD2

cdr3_aa: CASSPGQQETQYF
cdr3_nt: TGTGCCAGCTCACCAGGACAGCAAGAGACCCAGTACTTC
j_call: TRBJ2-5
v_call: TRBV18
clone_size: once
d_call: -

cdr3_aa: CASSQAHRGETQYF
cdr3_nt: TGCGCCAGCAGCCAAGCTCACAGGGGAGAGACCCAGTACTTC
j_call: TRBJ2-5
v_call: TRBV4-1
clone_size: -
d_call: TRBD1

cdr3_aa: CASSPGTGNIGAFF
cdr3_nt: TGTGCCAGCAGCCCCGGGACAGGGAACATCGGAGCTTTCTTT
j_call: TRBJ1-1
v_call: TRBV4-2
clone_size: -
d_call: TRBD1

cdr3_aa: CASSLPGQHEQYF
cdr3_nt: TGTGCCAGCAGCTTACCGGGACAGCACGAGCAGTACTTC
j_call: TRBJ2-7
v_call: TRBV7-6
clone_size: -
d_call: TRBD1

cdr3_aa: CASRRHLSQPQHF
cdr3_nt: TGTGCCAGCAGGAGACACTTGAGTCAGCCCCAGCATTTT
j_call: TRBJ1-5
v_call: TRBV6-5
clone_size: -
d_call: -

cdr3_aa: CASSEINPGQGYNEQFF
cdr3_nt: TGCGCCAGCAGTGAAATAAACCCGGGACAGGGTTACAATGAGCAGTTCTTC
j_call: TRBJ2-1
v_call: TRBV10-1
clone_size: -
d_call: TRBD1

cdr3_aa: CASSLQTSGIVRNEQFF
cdr3_nt: TGTGCCAGCAGTTTACAAACTAGCGGGATAGTGAGGAATGAGCAGTTCTTC
j_call: TRBJ2-1
v_call: TRBV27
clone_size: -
d_call: TRBD2

cdr3_aa: CATRVSGRLYEQYF
cdr3_nt: TGTGCCACCAGGGTCAGCGGGAGGCTCTACGAGCAGTACTTC
j_call: TRBJ2-7
v_call: TRBV6-1
clone_size: -
d_call: TRBD2

cdr3_aa: CASSVLAGLTDTQYF
cdr3_nt: TGTGCCAGCAGCGTACTAGCGGGACTCACAGATACGCAGTATTTT
j_call: TRBJ2-3
v_call: TRBV9
clone_size: -
d_call: TRBD2

cdr3_aa: CSVVEGAGNEKLFF
cdr3_nt: TGCAGCGTTGTCGAGGGCGCGGGTAATGAAAAACTGTTTTTT
j_call: TRBJ1-4
v_call: TRBV29-1
clone_size: -
d_call: -

cdr3_aa: CASSEVGSGANVLTF
cdr3_nt: TGTGCCAGCAGTGAAGTCGGGTCTGGGGCCAACGTCCTGACTTTC
j_call: TRBJ2-6
v_call: TRBV6-1
clone_size: once
d_call: -

cdr3_aa: CASSAEPTNEKLFF
cdr3_nt: TGTGCCAGCAGCGCAGAACCAACTAATGAAAAACTGTTTTTT
j_call: TRBJ1-4
v_call: TRBV9
clone_size: -
d_call: -

cdr3_aa: CSVLAYSMNTEAFF
cdr3_nt: TGCAGCGTTCTGGCATACAGCATGAACACTGAAGCTTTCTTT
j_call: TRBJ1-1
v_call: TRBV29-1
clone_size: -
d_call: -

cdr3_aa: CASSEMGQGAPLHF
cdr3_nt: TGTGCCAGCAGCGAAATGGGACAGGGTGCACCCCTCCACTTT
j_call: TRBJ1-6
v_call: TRBV9
clone_size: few
d_call: TRBD1

cdr3_aa: CASSLLRQVPYEQYF
cdr3_nt: TGTGCCAGCAGTTTACTCCGACAGGTACCCTACGAGCAGTACTTC
j_call: TRBJ2-7
v_call: TRBV28
clone_size: -
d_call: -